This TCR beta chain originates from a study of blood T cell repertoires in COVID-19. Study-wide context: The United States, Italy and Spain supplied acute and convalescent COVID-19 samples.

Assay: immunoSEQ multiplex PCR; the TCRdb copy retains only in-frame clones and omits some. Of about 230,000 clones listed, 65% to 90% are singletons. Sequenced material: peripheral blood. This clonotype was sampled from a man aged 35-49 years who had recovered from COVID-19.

DNA of the CDR3: TGTGCCAGCAGCTTGCTCGACAATGAGCAGTTCTTC. Translated, it gives CASSLLDNEQFF. The chain couples TRBV5-5 to TRBJ2-1; D is uncertain. Germline loops: CDR1 SGHKS, CDR2 YYEKEE (reference sequence). The CDR3 runs 12 residues. The ends were cut back, 1 base at V and 5 bases at J, with 4 bases in the middle.